The 15 T cell receptor beta chains below were found in one sample sequenced in a study of T-cell reconstitution after alpha-beta-depleted transplantation in children. For TCRbeta, the library was prepared with unique molecular identifiers. TCRdb reprocessed the PCR reads with MiXCR, giving one entry per CDR3 protein. This sample has about 980,000 distinct CDR3 sequences, with 25% to 30% found just once. Sequencing used PBMCs, mostly from graft donor cells, obtained 360 days after TCRalphabeta/CD19-depleted stem cell transplant. These receptor sequences come from a boy in the first two years of life who had a stem cell transplant for SCID, so the T cells may come from the graft donor.

This clonotype was found many times. J is TRBJ2-1 and V is TRBV27; no clear D gene. The CDR3 has 14 amino acids. Germline CDR1 MNHEY, CDR2 SMNVEV (reference sequence). Trimming stripped 1 base from V and 0 bases from J, with 4 bases between. The CDR3 region is CASSLLDSYNEQFF. CDR3 DNA sequence: TGTGCCAGCAGTTTATTGGACTCCTACAATGAGCAGTTCTTC.

This chain connects TRBV5-1 to TRBJ2-1, with TRBD1 as a possible D gene (5 bases). V was trimmed by 7 bases and J by 2 bases, leaving 19 bases between them. This CDR3 is 16 amino acids long. Per the germline V gene, CDR1 is SGHRS and CDR2 is YFSETQ. The chain's CDR3 is CASSLPLGVPYNEQFF. As DNA, the CDR3 is TGCGCCAGCTCCCTCCCCCTAGGGGTCCCCTACAATGAGCAGTTCTTC.

V is TRBV7-9 and J is TRBJ2-3; TRBD2 agrees at 9 bases. V was clipped by 1 base and J by 5 bases; unmatched bases: 4. The CDR3 spans 15 residues. Germline CDR1 and CDR2: SEHNR and FQNEAQ (reference sequence). The CDR3 sequence: CASSLVTSGIDTQYF. The CDR3 bases are TGTGCCAGCAGCTTAGTGACTAGCGGCATAGATACGCAGTATTTT.

V usage is TRBV12-3 or TRBV12-4 and J usage is TRBJ2-5; TRBD1 matches 7 bases. The CDR3 has 16 residues. V dropped 4 bases and J dropped 5; count of bases not matched to a gene: 13. In DNA, the CDR3 is TGTGCCAGCAGTTCTACCTTTACAGGGGTGAGGGAGACCCAGTACTTC. Its translation is CASSSTFTGVRETQYF.

This chain links TRBV10-2 with TRBJ2-7; D might be TRBD2 (6 bases). CDR1 WSHSY and CDR2 SAAADI come from the germline V gene. There are 15 residues in the CDR3. V lost 6 bases and J 3 bases, leaving 18 bases between the germline ends. The CDR3 nucleotides are TGCGCCAGCAGAACCTTACCTATGGGGGGCTACGAGCAGTACTTC. This translates into CASRTLPMGGYEQYF.

This chain connects TRBV4-1 to TRBJ2-7, with TRBD1 matching over 10 bases. The CDR3 contains 17 residues. Unmatched junction bases numbered 10, after V lost 3 bases and J lost 2 bases. Germline CDR1 reads MGHRA; CDR2 reads YSYEKL. In DNA, the CDR3 is TGCGCCAGCAGCCATTACCCGGGACAGGGGTTCCCCTACGAGCAGTACTTC. Protein sequence: CASSHYPGQGFPYEQYF.

The rearrangement joins TRBV3-1 to TRBJ2-7; 8 bases match TRBD1. The CDR3 is 15 residues long. CDR1 LGHDT and CDR2 YNNKEL come from the germline V gene (reference sequence). V trimming: 3 bases; J trimming: 1 base; junction bases outside the gene matches: 5. The CDR3 sequence: CASSQQGAVSYEQYF. CDR3 sequence (DNA): TGTGCCAGCAGCCAGCAGGGGGCGGTTTCCTACGAGCAGTACTTC.

J is TRBJ2-7 and V is TRBV20-1; 8 positions match TRBD2. The germline gives CDR1 DFQATT, CDR2 SNEGSKA (reference sequence). With 3 bases clipped from V and 2 bases from J, the junction kept 9 bases outside the gene matches. The CDR3 sequence is 15 residues long. The CDR3 spells CSASGAGGRPYEQYF. CDR3 nucleotide sequence: TGCAGTGCTAGTGGGGCGGGGGGACGTCCCTACGAGCAGTACTTC.

This clonotype has a count of ten or more. The CDR3 loop is CASSFLYRSPGANVLTF. The CDR3 nucleotides are TGTGCCAGCAGTTTTCTCTACAGGTCACCTGGGGCCAACGTCCTGACTTTC. The chain carries TRBV27 and TRBJ2-6; weak D call: TRBD1 (5 bases). The V end lost 3 bases, the J end lost 2 bases, and 14 bases lay between the germline ends. The length of the CDR3 is 17 residues. CDR1 MNHEY and CDR2 SMNVEV come from the germline V gene (reference sequence).

The chain recombines TRBV14 with TRBJ2-7, with 7 positions matching TRBD1. CDR3 length: 13 amino acids. Germline CDR1 and CDR2: SGHDN and FVKESK. The V gene end was trimmed by 4 bases and the J gene end by 6 bases; junction bases not matched to a gene: 6. The CDR3 bases are TGTGCCAGCAGCCCGACAGGGAGTGGCGAGCAGTACTTC. It codes for CASSPTGSGEQYF. Using reference TRBV14 and TRBJ2-7 for the parts outside the CDR3, the full variable domain is EAGVTQFPSHSVIEKGQTVTLRCDPISGHDNLYWYRRVMGKEIKFLLHFVKESKQDESGMPNNRFLAERTGGTYSTLKVQPAELEDSGVYFCASSPTGSGEQYFGPGTRLTVT.

This clonotype has a handful of counts. V and J are TRBV9 and TRBJ2-3; a weak D match, TRBD2 (7 bases). This CDR3 is built from 16 residues. The V end lost 0 bases, the J end lost 1 base, and 12 bases lay between the germline ends. Looked up from germline, CDR1 is SGDLS and CDR2 is YYNGEE. The CDR3 loop reads CASSVDRGGGTDTQYF. As DNA, the CDR3 is TGTGCCAGCAGCGTAGATCGAGGGGGGGGCACAGATACGCAGTATTTT.

The chain is built from TRBV9 and TRBJ2-3; D remains unclear. Germline V gene sequence: CDR1 SGDLS, CDR2 YYNGEE. The CDR3 is made up of 16 amino acids. The ends were cut back, 0 bases at V and 3 bases at J, with 14 bases in the middle. This CDR3 reads CASSVESGGPTDTQYF. Here the CDR3 DNA reads TGTGCCAGCAGCGTAGAATCTGGTGGGCCGACAGATACGCAGTATTTT.

V is TRBV11-2 and J is TRBJ2-7; D possibly uses TRBD1 or TRBD2 (6 bases each). Germline-derived CDR1 and CDR2 are SGHAT and FQNNGV. CDR3 length: 14 residues. V was pared by 4 bases and J by 5 bases, with 15 bases between. The CDR3 region is CASSSLLGGHEQYF. Here the CDR3 DNA reads TGTGCCAGCAGCTCACTTTTGGGGGGCCACGAGCAGTACTTC. Combining the CDR3 with reference TRBV11-2 and TRBJ2-7 gives the whole variable domain EAGVAQSPRYKIIEKRQSVAFWCNPISGHATLYWYQQILGQGPKLLIQFQNNGVVDDSQLPKDRFSAERLKGVDSTLKIQPAKLEDSAVYLCASSSLLGGHEQYFGPGTRLTVT.

The chain uses TRBV5-1 and TRBJ2-1; maybe TRBD1 (5 bases). The germline V gene has CDR1 SGHRS and CDR2 YFSETQ. The length of the CDR3 is 15 residues. V shed 0 bases and J shed 7 bases, with 14 bases lying between them. The CDR3 DNA is TGCGCCAGCAGCTTGGTAGGTCAGGGCTTGAATGAGCAGTTCTTC. Translation gives CASSLVGQGLNEQFF.

J is TRBJ1-4 and V is TRBV6-1; D is possibly TRBD1 (5 bases). In germline, CDR1 is MNHNS, CDR2 SASEGT. V dropped 2 bases and J dropped 3 bases, with 19 bases sitting between them. The CDR3 is 18 residues long. Written as DNA, the CDR3 is TGTGCCAGCAGTGAACAGGGATTCTGGCAGGTTGCTAATGAAAAACTGTTTTTT. This sequence encodes CASSEQGFWQVANEKLFF.